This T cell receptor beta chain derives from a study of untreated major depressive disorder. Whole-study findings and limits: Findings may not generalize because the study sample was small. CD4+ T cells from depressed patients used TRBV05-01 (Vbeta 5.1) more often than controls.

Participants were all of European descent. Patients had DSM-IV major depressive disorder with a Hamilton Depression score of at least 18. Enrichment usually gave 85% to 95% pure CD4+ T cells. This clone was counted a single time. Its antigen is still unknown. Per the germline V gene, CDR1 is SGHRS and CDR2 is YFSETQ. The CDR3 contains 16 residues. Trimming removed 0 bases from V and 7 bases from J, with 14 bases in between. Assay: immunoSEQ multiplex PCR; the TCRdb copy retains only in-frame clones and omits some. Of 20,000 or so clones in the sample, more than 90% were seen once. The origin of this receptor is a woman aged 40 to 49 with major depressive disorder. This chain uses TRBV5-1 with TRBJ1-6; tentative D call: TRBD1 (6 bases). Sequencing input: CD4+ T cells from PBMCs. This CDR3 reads CASSLDSTGQNSPLHF. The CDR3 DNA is TGCGCCAGCAGCTTGGACTCTACAGGGCAGAATTCACCCCTCCACTTT.